This T cell receptor beta chain was identified during a study of PD-L1 blockade in urothelial cancer. TCRdb keeps only in-frame clones here, not all; method: immunoSEQ multiplex PCR. The profile shows around 70,000 clones, roughly 84% of them singletons. Time point reported: pretreatment peripheral blood. J lost 5 bases, V lost 6 bases, and 7 bases had no gene match. Germline V lookup: CDR1 MNHEY, CDR2 SVGAGI. The CDR3 consists of 15 residues. Sequenced material: PBMCs, taken around atezolizumab (anti-PD-L1) treatment. The source of this sequence is a woman aged 70 to 79 with urothelial cancer. The chain couples TRBV6-5 to TRBJ2-7; TRBD2 matches at 13 bases. CDR3 amino acids: CASSDGLAGAHEQYF. In DNA, the CDR3 is TGTGCCAGCAGCGACGGACTAGCGGGGGCTCACGAGCAGTACTTC.